These 12 T cell receptor beta chains were all obtained from the same sample, sequenced in a study of CD8 T cells in Susac syndrome. Random hexamers were used to reverse transcribe roughly 0.45 to 1 ug of RNA. Each CDR3 protein gets one entry after TCRdb re-called the immunoSEQ multiplex PCR reads with MiXCR. The sample carries tens of thousands of distinct CDR3 sequences, about 92% recorded once. The specimen was CD4+ T cells from PBMCs. These receptors came from a human donor with Susac syndrome.

This clonotype was counted a single time. V gene TRBV7-9 combines with J gene TRBJ1-3; possible D gene TRBD1, 6 bases. The V gene's germline CDR1 is SEHNR and CDR2 FQNEAQ (reference sequence). The CDR3 extends over 14 amino acids. Trimming shortened V by 5 bases and J by 1 base, and 9 bases separated the two germline ends. CDR3 protein: CASSPTGSGNTIYF. CDR3 nucleotides: TGTGCCAGCAGCCCAACAGGGTCTGGAAACACCATATATTTT.

The gene calls are TRBV6-2 or TRBV6-3 and TRBJ2-7, with D possibly being TRBD1 (5 bases). Germline V lookup: CDR1 MNHEY, CDR2 SVGEGT. The V and J ends lost 1 base and 3 bases respectively, with 10 bases between them. This CDR3 is built from 14 residues. Here the CDR3 DNA reads TGTGCCAGCAGTTACTTATTTCAGGGCTACGAGCAGTACTTC. It encodes CASSYLFQGYEQYF.

The chain employs TRBV6-5 and TRBJ1-4; a weak D match, TRBD1 (6 bases). The V and J ends lost 0 bases and 8 bases respectively, with 13 bases between them. The CDR3 consists of 15 residues. CDR1 and CDR2 from the germline V gene are MNHEY and SVGAGI. The CDR3 region has the DNA TGTGCCAGCAGTTACTCTCGGGGGGCCGGGGAAAAACTGTTTTTT. Amino acid sequence: CASSYSRGAGEKLFF.

This chain links TRBV14 with TRBJ1-6; weak D call: TRBD1 (6 bases). Looked up from germline, CDR1 is SGHDN and CDR2 is FVKESK. Trimming removed 1 base at V and 8 bases at J, with 15 bases between. The CDR3 loop spans 16 amino acids. CDR3 coding DNA: TGTGCCAGCAGCCAAGTAGGCTACAGGGTCGATTCACCCCTCCACTTT. Its translation is CASSQVGYRVDSPLHF.

The chain recombines TRBV7-2 with TRBJ2-4, with 12 bases aligning to TRBD2. This CDR3 spans 18 amino acids. Germline V gives CDR1 SGHTA, CDR2 FQGNSA. V lost 2 bases to trimming and J lost 6 bases; unmatched junction nucleotides: 11. As DNA, the CDR3 is TGTGCCAGCAGCTTAAACTGGGCTAGCGGGGGGGGCGGAAACATTCAGTACTTC. As protein: CASSLNWASGGGGNIQYF.

This clonotype is a singleton in its sample. The J gene is TRBJ2-3, the V gene TRBV6-1; D not resolved. Trimming stripped 1 base from V and 1 base from J, with 6 bases between. This CDR3 has 14 amino acids. Germline V gene lookup returns CDR1 MNHNS and CDR2 SASEGT. In nucleotides, the CDR3 is TGTGCCAGCAGTGAAGAGATCGGCACAGATACGCAGTATTTT. The encoded protein is CASSEEIGTDTQYF.

The chain combines TRBV5-4 with TRBJ2-1; D is perhaps TRBD1 or TRBD2 (5 bases each). Trimming removed 4 bases from V and 2 bases from J, with 10 bases in between. Per the germline V gene, CDR1 is SGHNT and CDR2 is YYREEE (reference sequence). The length of the CDR3 is 14 residues. As DNA, the CDR3 is TGTGCCAGCAGCCCGAGGGGCACCTACAATGAGCAGTTCTTC. Protein: CASSPRGTYNEQFF. Supplemented by reference TRBV5-4 and TRBJ2-1, the full variable domain reads ETGVTQSPTHLIKTRGQQVTLRCSSQSGHNTVSWYQQALGQGPQFIFQYYREEENGRGNFPPRFSGLQFPNYSSELNVNALELDDSALYLCASSPRGTYNEQFFGPGTRLTVL.

V usage is TRBV12-3 or TRBV12-4 and J usage is TRBJ2-2; D is unresolved. The germline V and J ends were trimmed by 2 bases and 1 base, with 8 bases remaining between them. The length of the CDR3 is 15 residues. The CDR3 region is CASSLKRLNTGELFF. In DNA, the CDR3 is TGTGCCAGCAGTTTAAAGCGCCTGAACACCGGGGAGCTGTTTTTT.

Concerning this clonotype itself: Compared with germline, one end of the junction differs, possibly owing to a read error. V is TRBV20-1 and J is TRBJ2-1; 9 nucleotides agree with TRBD2. The CDR3 contains 16 residues. CDR1 is DFQATT, CDR2 SNEGSKA, per germline (reference sequence). CDR3 coding DNA: TGCAGTGCCAGAGATTTAGCGGGGGTCTCCTACAATGAGCAGTTCTTC. Translated, it gives CSARDLAGVSYNEQFF.

This clonotype came up a few times. This rearrangement joins TRBV7-2 to TRBJ1-5; no clear D gene. Trimming removed 7 bases from V and 0 bases from J, with 10 bases in between. This CDR3 is built from 14 residues. Germline CDR1 is SGHTA and CDR2 is FQGNSA. This chain's CDR3 is CASTRGNSNQPQHF. CDR3 DNA sequence: TGTGCCAGCACCCGAGGGAATAGCAATCAGCCCCAGCATTTT.

The chain employs TRBV7-2 and TRBJ1-6; no definite D call. CDR3 length: 14 amino acids. The ends were cut back, 4 bases at V and 6 bases at J, with 10 bases in the middle. Germline CDR1 and CDR2: SGHTA and FQGNSA. CDR3 sequence (DNA): TGTGCCAGCAGCTCAGAGTGGGGTAATTCACCCCTCCACTTT. It is translated as CASSSEWGNSPLHF.

The chain couples TRBV7-2 to TRBJ2-1; 7 bases are shared with TRBD2. Germline CDR1 is SGHTA and CDR2 is FQGNSA. J gave up 4 bases and V 1 base, and 7 bases lay outside the gene matches. The length of the CDR3 is 16 residues. DNA for the CDR3: TGTGCCAGCAGCTTAGTGTCGACTAGCATTTACAATGAGCAGTTCTTC. Protein product: CASSLVSTSIYNEQFF.